Below, 8 T cell receptor beta chains from the same sample are listed, as sequenced in a study of OX40 agonist ivuxolimab in advanced cancers. Produced via immunoSEQ multiplex PCR; TCRdb's table is partial and in-frame only. The sample lists approximately 84,000 clones, approximately 83% occurring once. The source material was CD4+ or CD8+ T cells sorted from blood, sampled in a trial of the OX40 agonist ivuxolimab. The receptors originated from an adult with an advanced solid tumor such as melanoma, head and neck, liver or kidney cancer.

The chain recombines TRBV5-1 with TRBJ2-1, with 8 bases fitting TRBD2. J gave up 5 bases and V 0 bases, and 7 bases lay outside the gene matches. Germline CDR1 and CDR2: SGHRS and YFSETQ. The CDR3 is 16 residues long. CDR3 DNA sequence: TGCGCCAGCAGCTTGGATCCAGCGGGGGACAACAATGAGCAGTTCTTC. It translates to CASSLDPAGDNNEQFF.

The chain couples TRBV5-1 to TRBJ2-1, with D unclear. Trimming took 4 bases from V and 7 from J, leaving 12 bases between them. This CDR3 comprises 13 residues. Germline V gene sequence: CDR1 SGHRS, CDR2 YFSETQ. As DNA, the CDR3 is TGCGCCAGCAGCAAGGTGGTGACAAATGAGCAGTTCTTC. This translates into CASSKVVTNEQFF.

The rearrangement uses TRBV7-9 and TRBJ2-5; D is unclear. Germline assignment: CDR1 SEHNR and CDR2 FQNEAQ (reference sequence). The CDR3 runs to 15 residues. With 3 bases removed from V and 0 bases from J, the gap between germline ends came to 11 bases. CDR3 protein: CASSLSLRNQETQYF. As DNA, the CDR3 is TGTGCCAGCAGCTTGTCTCTGCGGAACCAAGAGACCCAGTACTTC.

This sequence joins TRBV15 and TRBJ2-5, with 11 bases identical to TRBD2. CDR1 and CDR2 from the germline V gene are LNHNV and YYDKDF (reference sequence). The V gene end was trimmed by 9 bases and the J gene end by 1 base; junction bases not matched to a gene: 4. CDR3 length equals 14 residues. CDR3 nucleotide sequence: TGTGCCACTCGGACTAGCGGGTTCCAAGAGACCCAGTACTTC. It codes for CATRTSGFQETQYF. The full variable domain, in which reference TRBV15 and TRBJ2-5 provide the parts outside the CDR3, is DAMVIQNPRYQVTQFGKPVTLSCSQTLNHNVMYWYQQKSSQAPKLLFHYYDKDFNNEADTPDNFQSRRPNTSFCFLDIRSPGLGDTAMYLCATRTSGFQETQYFGPGTRLLVL.

The rearrangement joins TRBV5-1 to TRBJ2-3; the match to TRBD1 covers 8 bases. With V trimmed by 1 base and J by 3 bases, 4 bases remained unmatched. The CDR3 sequence is 15 residues long. CDR1 and CDR2 from the germline V gene are SGHRS and YFSETQ. The CDR3 nucleotides are TGCGCCAGCAGCTTGTTAGGACAGGGTACAGATACGCAGTATTTT. Protein product: CASSLLGQGTDTQYF.

This clone was seen once. The chain couples TRBV2 to TRBJ1-3, with 8 bases matching TRBD1. Germline V gene data show CDR1 as SNHLY and CDR2 as FYNNEI. The ends lost 8 bases at V and 1 base at J; junction bases unmatched: 7. The CDR3 is made up of 15 amino acids. CDR3 protein: CASQQGAVSGNTIYF. DNA of the CDR3: TGTGCCAGCCAGCAGGGGGCCGTATCTGGAAACACCATATATTTT.

The chain employs TRBV2 and TRBJ2-6, with D uncertain. CDR1 and CDR2 from the germline V gene are SNHLY and FYNNEI. The CDR3 sequence is 15 residues long. The V and J ends lost 6 bases and 1 base respectively, with 10 bases between them. The CDR3 DNA sequence: TGTGCCAGCAGACGGCAGATATCTGGGGCCAACGTCCTGACTTTC. Protein sequence: CASRRQISGANVLTF.

This chain connects TRBV18 to TRBJ2-5, with TRBD1 identical over 7 bases. The germline V gene encodes CDR1 KGHSH and CDR2 LQKENI. J gave up 0 bases and V 7 bases, and 5 bases lay outside the gene matches. The CDR3 is made up of 14 amino acids. In DNA, the CDR3 is TGTGCCAGCTTGCCTGGGACAGACCAAGAGACCCAGTACTTC. Translation gives CASLPGTDQETQYF.